What follows are 23 T cell receptor beta chains derived from one specimen sequenced in a study of beta chain features in type 1 diabetes. These receptors are not linked to any known antigen. The study's findings and limits: Shortening that was moderate but significant affected the TCRB CDR3s of Type 1 diabetes patients in all four CD4+ subsets.

Every isolated RNA sample was fully reverse transcribed, so sequencing captured expressed TCRB transcripts. Data came from immunoSEQ multiplex PCR; TCRdb stores just in-frame clones and leaves some out. The sample shows roughly 160,000 clones, about 7.9% of them seen only once. The material sequenced was central memory CD4+ T cells from blood. These receptors originate from a man aged 18 to 35 with type 1 diabetes.

This clone was observed a few times. The J gene is TRBJ1-2, the V gene TRBV30, with 8 bases lining up with TRBD1. V was clipped by 1 base and J by 4 bases; unmatched bases: 2. The CDR3 consists of 13 residues. Germline-derived CDR1 and CDR2 are GTSNPN and SVGIG (reference sequence). The CDR3 DNA reads TGTGCCTGGAGTGCGACAGGGGTCTATGGCTACACCTTC. It specifies CAWSATGVYGYTF.

The rearrangement joins TRBV5-4 to TRBJ2-1; D may be TRBD1 (6 bases). Trimming removed 0 bases at V and 1 base at J, with 8 bases between. The length of the CDR3 is 15 residues. The germline CDR1 and CDR2 sequences are SGHNT and YYREEE (reference sequence). The CDR3 region has the DNA TGTGCCAGCAGCTTGGACGGGACATCCTACAATGAGCAGTTCTTC. Its translation is CASSLDGTSYNEQFF.

This clone turned up a few times. The J gene is TRBJ1-1, the V gene TRBV29-1; tentatively, D is TRBD1 (6 bases). Germline lookup yields CDR1 SQVTM and CDR2 ANQGSEA. V gave up 4 bases and J gave up 1 base, with 10 bases separating them. This CDR3 has 13 amino acids. The CDR3 loop is CSVGSRGNTEAFF. In DNA, the CDR3 is TGCAGCGTTGGTTCCAGGGGGAACACTGAAGCTTTCTTT. The variable domain in full, with the rest retrieved from reference TRBV29-1 and TRBJ1-1, is SAVISQKPSRDICQRGTSLTIQCQVDSQVTMMFWYRQQPGQSLTLIATANQGSEATYESGFVIDKFPISRPNLTFSTLTVSNMSPEDSSIYLCSVGSRGNTEAFFGQGTRLTVV.

This clone appeared a few times. The J gene is TRBJ2-7, the V gene TRBV19, with 10 positions matching TRBD1. This CDR3 is 15 amino acids long. Unmatched junction bases numbered 3, after V lost 2 bases and J lost 2 bases. CDR1 is LNHDA and CDR2 is SQIVND in the germline V gene (reference sequence). The CDR3 DNA sequence: TGTGCCAGTAGTATATGGGGACAGGGGACCTACGAGCAGTACTTC. Protein sequence: CASSIWGQGTYEQYF.

The chain recombines TRBV14 with TRBJ2-7; TRBD1 aligns across 9 bases. Germline V gene data show CDR1 as SGHDN and CDR2 as FVKESK. Trimming took 4 bases from V and 2 from J; bases not matched to a gene: 9. The CDR3 sequence is 16 residues long. CDR3 coding DNA: TGTGCCAGCAGCCGGAAGGGACAGGGCTCAACCTACGAGCAGTACTTC. This encodes CASSRKGQGSTYEQYF.

J is TRBJ1-3 and V is TRBV27; the match to TRBD1 covers 7 bases. V lost 10 bases and J lost 0; bases outside the gene matches: 6. This CDR3 is built from 14 residues. Germline values: CDR1 MNHEY, CDR2 SMNVEV (reference sequence). The CDR3 DNA follows: TGTGCCACCCGACAGGGAGGCTCTGGAAACACCATATATTTT. This sequence encodes CATRQGGSGNTIYF.

This clone was seen more than once but under ten times. The V call is TRBV7-2, the J call TRBJ2-5; possibly TRBD2 for D (5 bases). Germline CDR1 reads SGHTA; CDR2 reads FQGNSA. V was pared by 8 bases and J by 5 bases, with 12 bases between. The CDR3 contains 12 residues. The CDR3 DNA reads as TGTGCCAGCGGTACGGGGAGCGAGACCCAGTACTTC. Residues: CASGTGSETQYF.

The J gene is TRBJ2-4, the V gene TRBV6-1; 8 bases line up with TRBD1. The CDR3 contains 17 residues. After removal of 2 bases from V and 0 bases from J, the junction contained 6 bases not matched to a gene. CDR1 and CDR2 from the germline V gene are MNHNS and SASEGT. CDR3 nucleotide sequence: TGTGCCAGCAGTGAAACTCAGGGGGCCCTAGCCAAAAACATTCAGTACTTC. Its translation is CASSETQGALAKNIQYF.

This clone was recorded many times. The J gene is TRBJ2-6, the V gene TRBV30; weak D call: TRBD1 (5 bases). V lost 2 bases and J lost 1, with 9 bases in between. Germline values: CDR1 GTSNPN, CDR2 SVGIG (reference sequence). The CDR3 extends over 15 amino acids. As DNA, the CDR3 is TGTGCCTGGAGTAGGGGCCGGTCTGGGGCCAACGTCCTGACTTTC. Translated: CAWSRGRSGANVLTF.

This clone showed up just a few times. The rearrangement joins TRBV9 to TRBJ2-5; D not resolved. Germline values: CDR1 SGDLS, CDR2 YYNGEE. The CDR3 has 14 amino acids. Trimming pared 3 bases from V and 3 bases from J, leaving 12 bases between. CDR3 DNA sequence: TGTGCCAGCAGCGCGGGTCAAAACAAAGAGACCCAGTACTTC. It yields the protein CASSAGQNKETQYF.

This chain links TRBV6-6 with TRBJ1-5; a weak D match, TRBD1 (6 bases). Trimming removed 2 bases from V and 5 bases from J, with 16 bases in between. Germline lookup yields CDR1 MNHNY and CDR2 SVGAGI (reference sequence). This CDR3 is built from 16 residues. CDR3 sequence reads: CASSYAGGGAYQPQHF. CDR3 bases: TGTGCCAGCAGTTACGCCGGGGGGGGCGCATATCAGCCCCAGCATTTT.

The V and J genes are TRBV10-2 and TRBJ1-2, with 9 bases that match TRBD1. This CDR3 region has 14 residues. V gave up 5 bases and J gave up 6 bases; unmatched junction bases: 7. Germline CDR1 reads WSHSY; CDR2 reads SAAADI. Written as DNA, the CDR3 is TGCGCCAGCAGTTCCGGGACAGGGTGGAATGGCTACACCTTC. Residues: CASSSGTGWNGYTF.

This chain joins TRBV5-1 and TRBJ1-2; 11 bases are shared with TRBD1. Per the germline V gene, CDR1 is SGHRS and CDR2 is YFSETQ. V gave up 4 bases and J gave up 2 bases; unmatched junction bases: 10. This CDR3 is 17 amino acids long. CDR3 sequence (DNA): TGCGCCAGCAGCACCGAACACGGGACAGGGGGAAACTATGGCTACACCTTC. This sequence encodes CASSTEHGTGGNYGYTF.

V gene TRBV11-2 combines with J gene TRBJ2-7; 7 nucleotides align to TRBD1. CDR1 and CDR2 from the germline V gene are SGHAT and FQNNGV. The length of the CDR3 is 16 residues. The ends lost 6 bases at V and 1 base at J; junction bases unmatched: 12. The CDR3: CASSTRLGTVSYEQYF. Here the CDR3 DNA reads TGTGCCAGCAGTACGCGCCTTGGGACAGTTTCCTACGAGCAGTACTTC.

In its sample, this clone was seen many times. The rearrangement links TRBV29-1 to TRBJ1-1; possible D gene TRBD1, 5 bases. V was trimmed by 4 bases and J by 0 bases, leaving 15 bases between them. Germline values: CDR1 SQVTM, CDR2 ANQGSEA. This CDR3 has 15 residues. This CDR3 is CSVVGGWAMNTEAFF. CDR3 DNA sequence: TGCAGCGTTGTCGGGGGGTGGGCGATGAACACTGAAGCTTTCTTT.

This clone was counted between two and nine times. V and J are TRBV29-1 and TRBJ1-5; TRBD1 matches at 7 bases. The CDR3 extends over 14 amino acids. The J segment lost 2 bases and the V segment lost 6 bases, leaving 7 bases of the junction unmatched. Germline assignment: CDR1 SQVTM and CDR2 ANQGSEA. This CDR3 reads CSVKGAGGNQPQHF. The CDR3 DNA reads as TGCAGCGTGAAGGGGGCAGGGGGCAATCAGCCCCAGCATTTT.

J is TRBJ2-2 and V is TRBV5-1, with 11 bases fitting TRBD1. V shed 4 bases and J 3 bases; nucleotides not matched to a gene: 2. Germline CDR1 is SGHRS and CDR2 is YFSETQ. The CDR3 totals 15 residues. For the CDR3, the DNA is TGCGCCAGCAGCGCGGACAGGGGGCACACCGGGGAGCTGTTTTTT. This translates into CASSADRGHTGELFF.

This clone has more than one count but fewer than ten. The V and J genes are TRBV11-2 and TRBJ2-1; 7 nucleotides agree with TRBD2. The CDR3 totals 13 residues. Germline CDR1 SGHAT, CDR2 FQNNGV. The trim removed 3 bases at V and 4 bases at J, leaving 0 bases unmatched. CDR3 protein: CASSFGRYNEQFF. The CDR3 DNA reads as TGTGCCAGCAGCTTCGGGAGGTACAATGAGCAGTTCTTC.

The rearrangement joins TRBV25-1 to TRBJ1-1; 7 bases agree with TRBD1. Looked up from germline, CDR1 is MGHDK and CDR2 is SYGVNS. The V and J ends lost 5 bases and 2 bases, in that order; junction bases with no gene match: 5. This CDR3 spans 14 amino acids. The CDR3 region has the DNA TGTGCCAGCAGTCAACAGGGGATTAACACTGAAGCTTTCTTT. Its protein is CASSQQGINTEAFF. The variable domain in full, completed from reference TRBV25-1 and TRBJ1-1, reads EADIYQTPRYLVIGTGKKITLECSQTMGHDKMYWYQQDPGMELHLIHYSYGVNSTEKGDLSSESTVSRIRTEHFPLTLESARPSHTSQYLCASSQQGINTEAFFGQGTRLTVV.

Comments on this clone: Other DNA sequences within the sample encode an identical CDR3. In nucleotides, the CDR3 is TGCGCCAGCAGCCAAGTTGGCGGGGGGGGAGAGACCCAGTACTTC. Encoded protein: CASSQVGGGGETQYF. The rearrangement links TRBV4-3 to TRBJ2-5, with 9 nucleotides matching TRBD2. CDR3 length: 15 amino acids. J was trimmed by 4 bases and V by 1 base; bases with no gene match: 4. Germline V gene sequence: CDR1 LGHNA, CDR2 YSLEER.

This clone was found a few times. The chain employs TRBV18 and TRBJ2-7; TRBD1 aligns across 7 bases. CDR1 and CDR2 from the germline V gene are KGHSH and LQKENI. The length of the CDR3 is 15 residues. V shed 3 bases, J shed 0 bases, and the junction held 5 bases outside the gene matches. The CDR3, as DNA: TGTGCCAGCTCACCTACGGGACAGAGCTCCTACGAGCAGTACTTC. Its protein product is CASSPTGQSSYEQYF.

This chain uses TRBV5-4 with TRBJ2-1, with 14 bases aligning to TRBD2. This CDR3 spans 16 amino acids. The germline V gene has CDR1 SGHNT and CDR2 YYREEE (reference sequence). The V segment lost 4 bases and the J segment 7 bases; nucleotides outside the gene matches: 7. The CDR3 DNA reads as TGTGCCAGCAGCCGGGGACTAGCGGGAGAGGGTAATGAGCAGTTCTTC. Protein: CASSRGLAGEGNEQFF.

The V call is TRBV2, the J call TRBJ2-7; D is perhaps TRBD2 (6 bases). From germline, CDR1 is SNHLY and CDR2 FYNNEI. Trimming left V 5 bases short and J 6 bases short, with 11 bases between. This CDR3 has 12 residues. The CDR3 sequence: CASSRDLAEQYF. Written as DNA, the CDR3 is TGTGCCAGCAGTCGGGACTTGGCCGAGCAGTACTTC.